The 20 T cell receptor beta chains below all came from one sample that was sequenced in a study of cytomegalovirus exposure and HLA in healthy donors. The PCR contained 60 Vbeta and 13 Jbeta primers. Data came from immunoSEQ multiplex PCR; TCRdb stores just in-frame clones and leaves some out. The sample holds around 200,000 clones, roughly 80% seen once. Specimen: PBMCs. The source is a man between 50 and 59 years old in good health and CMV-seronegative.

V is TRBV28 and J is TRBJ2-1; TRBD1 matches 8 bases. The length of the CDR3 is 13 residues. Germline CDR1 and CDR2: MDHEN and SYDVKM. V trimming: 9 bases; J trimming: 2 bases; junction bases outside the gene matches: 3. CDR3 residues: CASGQGTYNEQFF. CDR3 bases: TGTGCCAGTGGACAGGGTACCTACAATGAGCAGTTCTTC.

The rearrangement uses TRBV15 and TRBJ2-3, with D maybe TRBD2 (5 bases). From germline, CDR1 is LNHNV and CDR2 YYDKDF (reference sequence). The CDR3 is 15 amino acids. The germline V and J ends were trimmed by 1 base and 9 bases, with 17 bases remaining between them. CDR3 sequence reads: CATSRASSRGATQYF. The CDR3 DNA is TGTGCCACCAGCAGAGCTAGCTCGCGCGGAGCCACGCAGTATTTT.

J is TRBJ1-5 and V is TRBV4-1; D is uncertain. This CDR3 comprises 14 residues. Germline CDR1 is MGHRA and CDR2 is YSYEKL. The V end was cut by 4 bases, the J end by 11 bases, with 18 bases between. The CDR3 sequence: CASSPGPGSLAQHF. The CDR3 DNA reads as TGCGCCAGCAGCCCCGGACCGGGAAGTTTGGCCCAGCATTTT.

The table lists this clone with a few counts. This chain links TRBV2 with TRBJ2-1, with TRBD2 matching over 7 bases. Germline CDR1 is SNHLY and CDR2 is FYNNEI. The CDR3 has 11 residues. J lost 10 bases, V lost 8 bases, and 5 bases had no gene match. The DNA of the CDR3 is TGTGCCAGCGGGGAGGGCCGGGAGCAGTTCTTC. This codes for CASGEGREQFF.

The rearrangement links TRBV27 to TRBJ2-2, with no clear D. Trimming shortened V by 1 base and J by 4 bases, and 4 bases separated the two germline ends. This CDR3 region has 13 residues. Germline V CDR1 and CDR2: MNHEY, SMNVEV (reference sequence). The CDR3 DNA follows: TGTGCCAGCAGTTTATTGAGCACCGGGGAGCTGTTTTTT. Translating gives CASSLLSTGELFF.

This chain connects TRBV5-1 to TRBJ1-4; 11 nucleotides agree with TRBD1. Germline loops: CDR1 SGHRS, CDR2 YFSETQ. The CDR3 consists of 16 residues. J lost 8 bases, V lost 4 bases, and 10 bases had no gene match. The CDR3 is CASSGGTGGIGEKLFF. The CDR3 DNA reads TGCGCCAGCAGCGGCGGGACAGGGGGGATTGGAGAAAAACTGTTTTTT. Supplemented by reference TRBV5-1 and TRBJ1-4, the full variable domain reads KAGVTQTPRYLIKTRGQQVTLSCSPISGHRSVSWYQQTPGQGLQFLFEYFSETQRNKGNFPGRFSGRQFSNSRSEMNVSTLELGDSALYLCASSGGTGGIGEKLFFGSGTQLSVL.

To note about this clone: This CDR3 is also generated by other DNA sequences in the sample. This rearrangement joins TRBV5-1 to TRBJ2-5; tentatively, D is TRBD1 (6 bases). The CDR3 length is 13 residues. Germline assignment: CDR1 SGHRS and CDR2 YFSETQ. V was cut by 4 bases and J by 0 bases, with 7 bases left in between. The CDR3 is CASSPGDQETQYF. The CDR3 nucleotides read TGCGCCAGCAGCCCAGGGGACCAAGAGACCCAGTACTTC. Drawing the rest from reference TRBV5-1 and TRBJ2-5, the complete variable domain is KAGVTQTPRYLIKTRGQQVTLSCSPISGHRSVSWYQQTPGQGLQFLFEYFSETQRNKGNFPGRFSGRQFSNSRSEMNVSTLELGDSALYLCASSPGDQETQYFGPGTRLLVL.

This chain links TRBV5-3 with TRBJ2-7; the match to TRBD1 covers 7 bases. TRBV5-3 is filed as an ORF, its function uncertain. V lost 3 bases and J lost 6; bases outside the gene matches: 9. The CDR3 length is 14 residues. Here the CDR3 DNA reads TGTGCCAGAAGCTCGGACAGGCGGCGGTCCGAGCAGTACTTC. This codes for CARSSDRRRSEQYF.

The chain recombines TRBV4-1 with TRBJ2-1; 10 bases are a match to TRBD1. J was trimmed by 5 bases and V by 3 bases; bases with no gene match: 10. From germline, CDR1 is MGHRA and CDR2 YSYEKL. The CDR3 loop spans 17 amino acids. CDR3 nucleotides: TGCGCCAGCAGCCATTTCCGGGACAGGGGAATTGACAATGAGCAGTTCTTC. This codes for CASSHFRDRGIDNEQFF.

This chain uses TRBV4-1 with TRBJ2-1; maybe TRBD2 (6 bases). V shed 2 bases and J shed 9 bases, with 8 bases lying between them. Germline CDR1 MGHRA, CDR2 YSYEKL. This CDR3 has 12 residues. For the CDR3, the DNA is TGCGCCAGCAGCCAACTAGCGACTGAGCAGTTCTTC. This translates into CASSQLATEQFF.

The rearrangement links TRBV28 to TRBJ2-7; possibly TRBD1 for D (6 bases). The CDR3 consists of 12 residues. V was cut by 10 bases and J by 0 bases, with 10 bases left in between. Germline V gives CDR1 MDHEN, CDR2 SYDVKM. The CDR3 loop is CATGHNSYEQYF. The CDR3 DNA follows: TGTGCCACGGGACACAACTCCTACGAGCAGTACTTC.

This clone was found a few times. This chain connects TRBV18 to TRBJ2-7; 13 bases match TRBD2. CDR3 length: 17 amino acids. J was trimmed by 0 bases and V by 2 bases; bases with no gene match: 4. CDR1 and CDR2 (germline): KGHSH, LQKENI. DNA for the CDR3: TGTGCCAGCTCACCAACCGGACTAGCGGGGGACTCCTACGAGCAGTACTTC. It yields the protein CASSPTGLAGDSYEQYF.

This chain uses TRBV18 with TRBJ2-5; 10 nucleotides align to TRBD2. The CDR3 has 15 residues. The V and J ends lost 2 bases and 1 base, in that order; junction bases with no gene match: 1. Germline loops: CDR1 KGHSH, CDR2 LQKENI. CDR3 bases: TGTGCCAGCTCACCAACTAGCGGGGTCCAAGAGACCCAGTACTTC. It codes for CASSPTSGVQETQYF.

As DNA, the CDR3 is TGTGCCATCAGTGAGTCGGGGGCAACAAATCAGCCCCAGCATTTT. This sequence encodes CAISESGATNQPQHF. V gene TRBV10-3 combines with J gene TRBJ1-5, with a possible D match to TRBD1 (6 bases). Germline V gene sequence: CDR1 ENHRY, CDR2 SYGVKD. The CDR3 runs to 15 residues. V shed 0 bases and J shed 4 bases, with 10 bases lying between them.

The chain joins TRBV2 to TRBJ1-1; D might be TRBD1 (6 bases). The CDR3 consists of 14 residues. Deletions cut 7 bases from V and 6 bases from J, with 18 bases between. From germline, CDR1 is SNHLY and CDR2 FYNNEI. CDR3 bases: TGTGCCAGCAACCCAATCGGGACAAACCCTGAAGCTTTCTTT. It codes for CASNPIGTNPEAFF.

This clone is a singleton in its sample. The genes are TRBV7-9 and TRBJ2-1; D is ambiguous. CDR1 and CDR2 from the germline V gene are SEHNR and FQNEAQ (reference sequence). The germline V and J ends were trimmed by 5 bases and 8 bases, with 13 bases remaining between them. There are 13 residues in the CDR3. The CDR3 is CASSLVANDEQFF. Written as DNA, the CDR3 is TGTGCCAGCAGCCTCGTCGCGAATGATGAGCAGTTCTTC. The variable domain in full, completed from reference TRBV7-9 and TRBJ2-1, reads DTGVSQNPRHKITKRGQNVTFRCDPISEHNRLYWYRQTLGQGPEFLTYFQNEAQLEKSRLLSDRFSAERPKGSFSTLEIQRTEQGDSAMYLCASSLVANDEQFFGPGTRLTVL.

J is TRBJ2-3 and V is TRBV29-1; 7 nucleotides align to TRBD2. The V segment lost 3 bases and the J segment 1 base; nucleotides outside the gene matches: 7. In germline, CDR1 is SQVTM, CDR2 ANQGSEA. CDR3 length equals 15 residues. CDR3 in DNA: TGCAGCGTTGACCCGACTAGCAGGCGCACAGATACGCAGTATTTT. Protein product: CSVDPTSRRTDTQYF.

The CDR3 region is CASSQVDGRGTRGYTF. The CDR3 DNA reads TGTGCCAGCAGCCAAGTAGATGGCAGGGGGACACGTGGCTACACCTTC. The rearrangement links TRBV14 to TRBJ1-2, with 7 positions matching TRBD1. From germline, CDR1 is SGHDN and CDR2 FVKESK. J was trimmed by 7 bases and V by 1 base; bases with no gene match: 12. The CDR3 has 16 amino acids.

The CDR3 nucleotides are TGTGCCTGGAGCAAACCTCCGGGACTAGCGGGTCCGAACACCGGGGAGCTGTTTTTT. This translates into CAWSKPPGLAGPNTGELFF. The chain joins TRBV30 to TRBJ2-2, with TRBD2 identical over 12 bases. Germline V CDR1 and CDR2: GTSNPN, SVGIG (reference sequence). The CDR3 extends over 19 amino acids. V lost 3 bases and J lost 0; bases outside the gene matches: 11.

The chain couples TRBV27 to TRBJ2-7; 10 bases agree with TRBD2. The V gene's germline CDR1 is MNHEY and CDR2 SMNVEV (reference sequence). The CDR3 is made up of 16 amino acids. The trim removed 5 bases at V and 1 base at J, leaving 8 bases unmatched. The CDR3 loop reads CASSPRGSGGSYEQYF. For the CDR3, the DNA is TGTGCCAGCAGTCCAAGGGGTAGCGGGGGGTCCTACGAGCAGTACTTC.